The clone carrying this TCR beta chain was observed a handful of times. Its antigen is not identified. This CDR3 has 15 residues. The V segment lost 6 bases and the J segment 4 bases; nucleotides outside the gene matches: 8. The germline gives CDR1 MNHNS, CDR2 SASEGT. Researchers ran the PCR with 60 Vbeta and 13 Jbeta primers. The table came from immunoSEQ multiplex PCR; TCRdb's copy has only in-frame clones and leaves some out. The table records about 31,000 clones, just under 90% of them present only once. These data come from a study of cytomegalovirus exposure and HLA in healthy donors. General study results and limits: Later analysis identified a missense DCLRE1C variant that was linked to TCR beta V- and J-gene trimming.

Specimen: PBMCs. This sequence originates from a boy aged 5-17 years in good health and CMV-seronegative. The chain carries TRBV6-1 and TRBJ1-4; 7 bases map to TRBD1. The CDR3 DNA is TGTGCCAGCAGACCTAGTTGGGACAGTAATGAAAAACTGTTTTTT. Translated, it gives CASRPSWDSNEKLFF.